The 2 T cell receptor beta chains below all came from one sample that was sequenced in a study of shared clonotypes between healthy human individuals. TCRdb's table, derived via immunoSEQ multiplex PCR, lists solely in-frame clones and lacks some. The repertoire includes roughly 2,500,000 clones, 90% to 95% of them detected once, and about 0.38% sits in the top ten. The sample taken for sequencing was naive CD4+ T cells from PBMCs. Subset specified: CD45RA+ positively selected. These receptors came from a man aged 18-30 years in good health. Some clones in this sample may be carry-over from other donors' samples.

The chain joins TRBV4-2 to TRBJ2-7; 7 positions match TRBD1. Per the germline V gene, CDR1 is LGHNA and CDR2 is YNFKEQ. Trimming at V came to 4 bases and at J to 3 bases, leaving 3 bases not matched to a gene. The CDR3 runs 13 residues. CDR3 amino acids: CASSPGQVYEQYF. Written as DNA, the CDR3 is TGTGCCAGCAGCCCTGGACAGGTCTACGAGCAGTACTTC.

The CDR3 protein is CASSQELSGGYTF. The DNA of the CDR3 is TGCGCCAGCAGCCAAGAATTGTCAGGTGGCTACACCTTC. The V gene is TRBV4-3, the J gene TRBJ1-2; D uncertain. V was clipped by 0 bases and J by 7 bases, with 9 bases between them. Germline CDR1 and CDR2: LGHNA and YSLEER. This CDR3 has 13 residues.